This TCR beta chain was recorded in a study of early T cells in non-severe SARS-CoV-2 infection. The overall study: Chains were not paired, and sequencing was done on bulk RNA from unsorted whole blood.

Researchers attached unique molecular identifiers to individual cDNA molecules. TCRdb redid the calling of the 5' RACE reads with MiXCR, one entry per CDR3 protein. Among tens of thousands of distinct CDR3 sequences listed, about 6.5% were seen once. This clonotype was seen at least ten times. Antigen unknown. The V and J ends lost 5 bases and 4 bases respectively, with 16 bases between them. In germline, CDR1 is SGHVS, CDR2 FQNEAQ. The CDR3 spans 15 residues. Study findings and constraints: Clonotype matching in VDJdb favored anti-spike CD8 responses and did not capture private and CD4 specificities.

This sequence was found in an adult who was a healthcare worker with PCR-confirmed SARS-CoV-2 infection or an uninfected control (not recorded which). The sequences come from whole blood, collected at baseline. The gene calls are TRBV7-8 and TRBJ2-3; D not resolved. The DNA of the CDR3 is TGTGCCAGCAGCCTCAGTGCCTCCTGGGCAGATACGCAGTATTTT. It codes for CASSLSASWADTQYF.